What follows is one T cell receptor (beta chain) and its context. The data belong to a study of blood T cell repertoires in COVID-19. About the research overall: The origin of the acute and convalescent COVID-19 samples was the United States, Italy and Spain. T cells, B-cell-depleted T cells, or PBMCs supplied cDNA or gDNA.

Seattle researchers signed up patients amid active infection and tracked them longitudinally. Original processing methods: Using reference gene primer amplification, nucleated cell counts were estimated. Clones were read by immunoSEQ multiplex PCR, and TCRdb kept only the in-frame ones, dropping some. The V and J calls and clone size come from that table; D and trimming were worked out from the DNA. The sample records 220,000 or so clones, around 87% being singletons. Germline V lookup: CDR1 MGHRA, CDR2 YSYEKL. The CDR3 is 15 residues long. The germline V and J ends were trimmed by 0 bases and 10 bases, with 16 bases remaining between them.

Sequenced material: peripheral blood. J is TRBJ2-1 and V is TRBV4-1; possibly TRBD2 for D (7 bases). The clonotype comes from a woman in her forties or fifties with COVID-19, enrolled during active disease. CDR3 amino acids: CASSQDQGRGLEQFF. The CDR3 DNA sequence: TGCGCCAGCAGCCAAGATCAGGGGAGGGGCTTAGAGCAGTTCTTC.